This TCR beta chain was recovered during a study of T cell responses to AZD1222 COVID-19 vaccine. The germline V gene encodes CDR1 LNHDA and CDR2 SQIVND (reference sequence). The CDR3 runs 15 residues. Trimming cost V 1 base and J 3 bases, with 12 bases left between them. Study-level results: Donors skewed white British and female; clonal diversity was possibly underestimated. Reports indicate that nearly half of spike-specific TCRs are directed at unmutated variant regions. Repertoires were collected only later (after the peak T cell response had occurred).

Produced via immunoSEQ multiplex PCR; TCRdb's table is partial and in-frame only. The sample records 100,000 or so clones, about 89% being singletons. Regarding this clone: As yet, its antigen is unknown.

The sequenced sample was peripheral blood, obtained on day 0 of AZD1222 vaccination. J is TRBJ1-2 and V is TRBV19; the D gene is possibly TRBD1 (6 bases). The TCR originated in an adult in good health. CDR3 region: CASSIVGAGDYGYTF. The CDR3 nucleotides read TGTGCCAGTAGTATAGTAGGGGCAGGGGACTATGGCTACACCTTC.